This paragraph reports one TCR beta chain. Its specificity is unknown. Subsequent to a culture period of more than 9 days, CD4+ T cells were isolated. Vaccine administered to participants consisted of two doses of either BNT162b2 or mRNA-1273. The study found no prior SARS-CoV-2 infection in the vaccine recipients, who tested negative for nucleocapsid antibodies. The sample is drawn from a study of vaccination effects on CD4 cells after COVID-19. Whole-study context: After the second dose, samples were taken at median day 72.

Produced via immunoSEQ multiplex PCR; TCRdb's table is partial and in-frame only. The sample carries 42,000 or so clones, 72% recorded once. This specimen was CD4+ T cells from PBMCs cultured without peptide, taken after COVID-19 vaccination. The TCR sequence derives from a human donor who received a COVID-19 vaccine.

The CDR3 loop is CASSVDRFGEQYF. The CDR3 DNA reads TGTGCCAGCAGCGTAGACAGGTTTGGGGAGCAGTACTTC. The rearrangement uses TRBV9 and TRBJ2-7; TRBD1 might be the D (5 bases). This CDR3 spans 13 amino acids. Between the trimmed V and J ends, which lost 0 bases and 7 bases, there was a span of 11 bases. Germline V CDR1 and CDR2: SGDLS, YYNGEE. The whole variable domain, remainder taken from reference TRBV9 and TRBJ2-7, is DSGVTQTPKHLITATGQRVTLRCSPRSGDLSVYWYQQSLDQGLQFLIQYYNGEERAKGNILERFSAQQFPDLHSELNLSSLELGDSALYFCASSVDRFGEQYFGPGTRLTVT.